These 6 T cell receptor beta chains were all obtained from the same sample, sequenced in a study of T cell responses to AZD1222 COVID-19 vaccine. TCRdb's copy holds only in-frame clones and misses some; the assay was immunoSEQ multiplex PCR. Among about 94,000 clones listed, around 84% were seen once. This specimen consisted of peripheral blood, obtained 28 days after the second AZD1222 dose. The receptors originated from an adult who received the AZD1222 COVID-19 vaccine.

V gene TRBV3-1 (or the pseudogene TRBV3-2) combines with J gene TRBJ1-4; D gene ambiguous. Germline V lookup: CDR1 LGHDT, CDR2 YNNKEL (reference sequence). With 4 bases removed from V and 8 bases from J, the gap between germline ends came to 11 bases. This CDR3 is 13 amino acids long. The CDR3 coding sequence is TGTGCCAGCAGCCCCCGAACACCCGAAAAACTGTTTTTT. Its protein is CASSPRTPEKLFF.

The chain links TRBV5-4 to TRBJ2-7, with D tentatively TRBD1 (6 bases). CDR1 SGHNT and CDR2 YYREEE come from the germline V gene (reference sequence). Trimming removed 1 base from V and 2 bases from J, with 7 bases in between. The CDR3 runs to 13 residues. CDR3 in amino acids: CASSLQGTYEQYF. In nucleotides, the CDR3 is TGTGCCAGCAGCTTGCAGGGGACCTACGAGCAGTACTTC.

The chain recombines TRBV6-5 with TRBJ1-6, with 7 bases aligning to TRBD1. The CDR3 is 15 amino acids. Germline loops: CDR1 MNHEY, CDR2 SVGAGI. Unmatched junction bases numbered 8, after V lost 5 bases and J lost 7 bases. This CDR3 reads CASSRGGGENSPLHF. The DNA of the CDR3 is TGTGCCAGCAGTAGGGGAGGGGGCGAAAATTCACCCCTCCACTTT.

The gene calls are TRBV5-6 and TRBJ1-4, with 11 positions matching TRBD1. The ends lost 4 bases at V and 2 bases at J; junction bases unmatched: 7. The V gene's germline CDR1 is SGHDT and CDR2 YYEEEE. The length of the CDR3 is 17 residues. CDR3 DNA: TGTGCCAGCAGCATAGGGACAGGGGGGACGACTAATGAAAAACTGTTTTTT. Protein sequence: CASSIGTGGTTNEKLFF.

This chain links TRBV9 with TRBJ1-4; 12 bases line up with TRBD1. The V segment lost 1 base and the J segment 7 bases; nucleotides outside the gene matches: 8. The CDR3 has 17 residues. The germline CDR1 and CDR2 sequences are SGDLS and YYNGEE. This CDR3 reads CASSVKGQGALAEKLFF. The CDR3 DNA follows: TGTGCCAGCAGCGTAAAGGGACAGGGGGCTCTCGCTGAAAAACTGTTTTTT.

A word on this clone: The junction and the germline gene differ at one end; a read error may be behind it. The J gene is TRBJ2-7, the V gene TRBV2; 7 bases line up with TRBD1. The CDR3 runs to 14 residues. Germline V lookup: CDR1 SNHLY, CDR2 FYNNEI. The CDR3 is CASSEGGQGYEQYF. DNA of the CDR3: TGTGCCAGCAGCGAAGGGGGCCAGGGCTACGAGCAGTACTTC.